This is a list of T cell receptor beta chains from one sample in a study of regulatory T cells in long-lasting Graves disease. MiXCR was run by TCRdb on the multiplex PCR reads, yielding one entry per CDR3 protein. The sample gives about 430,000 distinct CDR3 sequences, roughly a fifth of which show up once; about 13% is in the top ten. Sequenced material: peripheral blood mononuclear cells (PBMCs), taken when the disease was refractory, from a patient treated with antithyroid drugs. The receptors originated from a female donor with Graves disease. Both conserved end residues are part of each CDR3. D genes are given only for firm matches. Only part of the rows carry a size: once, few, many, or a class if the clone is expanded.

j_call: TRBJ1-1; v_call: TRBV12-3/TRBV12-4; clone_size: few; cdr3_length: 15; d_call: TRBD1; cdr3_aa: CASSPWTGMNTEAFF; cdr3_nt: TGTGCCAGCAGTCCCTGGACAGGGATGAACACTGAAGCTTTCTTT
j_call: TRBJ1-2; v_call: TRBV5-1; clone_size: many; cdr3_length: 16; d_call: TRBD1; cdr3_aa: CASSLNAGTGSGGYTF; cdr3_nt: TGCGCCAGCAGCTTAAATGCCGGGACAGGGAGTGGTGGCTACACCTTC
j_call: TRBJ2-2; v_call: TRBV3-1; clone_size: few; cdr3_length: 14; d_call: .; cdr3_aa: CASSQVSLIGELFF; cdr3_nt: TGTGCCAGCAGCCAAGTGTCCCTAATCGGGGAGCTGTTTTTT
j_call: TRBJ2-5; v_call: TRBV5-5; clone_size: .; cdr3_length: 16; d_call: TRBD2; cdr3_aa: CASSLTSTSGVETQYF; cdr3_nt: TGTGCCAGCAGCCTCACATCCACTAGCGGGGTTGAGACCCAGTACTTC
j_call: TRBJ2-2; v_call: TRBV28; clone_size: many; cdr3_length: 15; d_call: TRBD1; cdr3_aa: CASVAGTGGTGELFF; cdr3_nt: TGTGCCAGCGTGGCCGGGACAGGTGGTACCGGGGAGCTGTTTTTT
j_call: TRBJ2-2; v_call: TRBV5-1; clone_size: many; cdr3_length: 17; d_call: TRBD2; cdr3_aa: CASSSRAGVTDGGELFF; cdr3_nt: TGCGCCAGCAGTTCCCGAGCGGGAGTAACGGATGGCGGGGAGCTGTTTTTT
j_call: TRBJ2-7; v_call: TRBV27; clone_size: .; cdr3_length: 15; d_call: .; cdr3_aa: CASARTQTSPYEQYF; cdr3_nt: TGTGCCTCAGCCCGGACACAGACTTCTCCCTACGAGCAGTACTTC
j_call: TRBJ1-1; v_call: TRBV18; clone_size: few; cdr3_length: 17; d_call: TRBD1; cdr3_aa: CASSATGTGTMGAEAFF; cdr3_nt: TGTGCCAGCTCAGCTACCGGGACAGGGACAATGGGAGCTGAAGCTTTCTTT
j_call: TRBJ1-2; v_call: TRBV2; clone_size: many; cdr3_length: 18; d_call: .; cdr3_aa: CASSEAIGSVGGNYGYTF; cdr3_nt: TGTGCCAGCAGTGAAGCGATCGGGTCAGTAGGGGGTAACTATGGCTACACCTTC
j_call: TRBJ1-1; v_call: TRBV20-1; clone_size: many; cdr3_length: 15; d_call: TRBD1; cdr3_aa: CSARGWAGGNTEAFF; cdr3_nt: TGCAGTGCTAGAGGGTGGGCAGGGGGGAACACTGAAGCTTTCTTT
j_call: TRBJ2-5; v_call: TRBV6-5; clone_size: few; cdr3_length: 14; d_call: .; cdr3_aa: CASSSGGAGETQYF; cdr3_nt: TGTGCCAGCAGTTCCGGGGGAGCTGGGGAGACCCAGTACTTC
j_call: TRBJ1-6; v_call: TRBV6-1; clone_size: few; cdr3_length: 16; d_call: TRBD1; cdr3_aa: CASSSGTGRYNSPLHF; cdr3_nt: TGTGCCAGCAGCTCCGGGACAGGGCGATATAATTCACCCCTCCACTTT
j_call: TRBJ2-7; v_call: TRBV18; clone_size: many; cdr3_length: 15; d_call: TRBD1; cdr3_aa: CASSPGQGAAYEQYF; cdr3_nt: TGTGCCAGCAGCCCGGGACAGGGAGCAGCCTACGAGCAGTACTTC
j_call: TRBJ2-2; v_call: TRBV20-1; clone_size: few; cdr3_length: 15; d_call: TRBD2; cdr3_aa: CSASPGTRNTGELFF; cdr3_nt: TGCAGTGCCTCCCCTGGGACTAGAAACACCGGGGAGCTGTTTTTT
j_call: TRBJ1-4; v_call: TRBV15; clone_size: many; cdr3_length: 16; d_call: TRBD1; cdr3_aa: CATSRDLGTVSEKLFF; cdr3_nt: TGTGCCACCAGCAGAGATTTGGGGACAGTCTCTGAAAAACTGTTTTTT
j_call: TRBJ2-7; v_call: TRBV28; clone_size: many; cdr3_length: 16; d_call: TRBD1; cdr3_aa: CASSTILRGGSYEQYF; cdr3_nt: TGTGCCAGCAGTACCATATTGAGAGGGGGCAGCTACGAGCAGTACTTC
j_call: TRBJ2-2; v_call: TRBV20-1; clone_size: .; cdr3_length: 15; d_call: .; cdr3_aa: CSASDGPLGTGELFF; cdr3_nt: TGCAGTGCTAGCGACGGGCCCCTCGGGACCGGGGAGCTGTTTTTT
j_call: TRBJ1-5; v_call: TRBV12-3/TRBV12-4; clone_size: many; cdr3_length: 14; d_call: .; cdr3_aa: CASSWSYGNQPQHF; cdr3_nt: TGTGCCAGCAGTTGGTCTTATGGCAATCAGCCCCAGCATTTT
j_call: TRBJ1-2; v_call: TRBV6-2/TRBV6-3; clone_size: many; cdr3_length: 15; d_call: TRBD1; cdr3_aa: CASSYSGTDPGGYTF; cdr3_nt: TGTGCCAGCAGTTACTCTGGGACAGATCCGGGAGGCTACACCTTC
j_call: TRBJ2-1; v_call: TRBV7-2; clone_size: few; cdr3_length: 15; d_call: TRBD2; cdr3_aa: CASSLLAGGPHEQFF; cdr3_nt: TGTGCCAGCAGCTTGCTAGCGGGAGGTCCCCATGAGCAGTTCTTC
j_call: TRBJ2-7; v_call: TRBV6-2/TRBV6-3; clone_size: .; cdr3_length: 14; d_call: TRBD2; cdr3_aa: CASKAASGPYEQYF; cdr3_nt: TGTGCCAGCAAAGCGGCTAGCGGTCCTTACGAGCAGTACTTC
j_call: TRBJ1-5; v_call: TRBV12-3/TRBV12-4; clone_size: many; cdr3_length: 14; d_call: .; cdr3_aa: CASSLGPSNQPQHF; cdr3_nt: TGTGCCAGCAGCCTTGGACCTAGCAATCAGCCCCAGCATTTT
j_call: TRBJ2-7; v_call: TRBV20-1; clone_size: .; cdr3_length: 15; d_call: TRBD2; cdr3_aa: CSGGGVSGLAYEQYF; cdr3_nt: TGCAGTGGGGGGGGGGTGTCGGGACTAGCTTACGAGCAGTACTTC
j_call: TRBJ1-1; v_call: TRBV29-1; clone_size: many; cdr3_length: 13; d_call: .; cdr3_aa: CSVEPRLNTEAFF; cdr3_nt: TGCAGCGTTGAGCCCAGATTGAACACTGAAGCTTTCTTT
j_call: TRBJ2-5; v_call: TRBV20-1; clone_size: many; cdr3_length: 14; d_call: TRBD1; cdr3_aa: CSAHDRDPRETQYF; cdr3_nt: TGCAGTGCACATGACAGGGACCCACGAGAGACCCAGTACTTC
j_call: TRBJ1-5; v_call: TRBV7-9; clone_size: .; cdr3_length: 16; d_call: .; cdr3_aa: CASSPLGGGGVQPQHF; cdr3_nt: TGTGCCAGCAGCCCCCTTGGAGGGGGGGGTGTTCAGCCCCAGCATTTT
j_call: TRBJ1-2; v_call: TRBV29-1; clone_size: many; cdr3_length: 13; d_call: TRBD1; cdr3_aa: CSVRDRGPYGYTF; cdr3_nt: TGCAGCGTTCGGGACAGGGGGCCCTATGGCTACACCTTC
j_call: TRBJ2-7; v_call: TRBV28; clone_size: many; cdr3_length: 14; d_call: .; cdr3_aa: CASSLIGGQIKEYF; cdr3_nt: TGTGCCAGCAGTTTAATAGGGGGACAAATAAAAGAGTACTTC
j_call: TRBJ2-7; v_call: TRBV27; clone_size: many; cdr3_length: 14; d_call: .; cdr3_aa: CASSFFSGSYEQYF; cdr3_nt: TGTGCCAGCAGTTTTTTCAGCGGTTCCTACGAGCAGTACTTC
j_call: TRBJ2-5; v_call: TRBV20-1; clone_size: many; cdr3_length: 13; d_call: TRBD1; cdr3_aa: CSAPTGLGETQYF; cdr3_nt: TGCAGTGCTCCGACAGGGCTTGGGGAGACCCAGTACTTC
j_call: TRBJ2-5; v_call: TRBV30; clone_size: many; cdr3_length: 16; d_call: .; cdr3_aa: CAWKRGIRTYQETQYF; cdr3_nt: TGTGCCTGGAAACGTGGGATCCGGACTTATCAAGAGACCCAGTACTTC
j_call: TRBJ2-7; v_call: TRBV9; clone_size: .; cdr3_length: 14; d_call: TRBD1; cdr3_aa: CASSVSDRGYEQYF; cdr3_nt: TGTGCCAGCAGCGTTAGCGACAGGGGGTACGAGCAGTACTTC
j_call: TRBJ2-5; v_call: TRBV6-1; clone_size: many; cdr3_length: 16; d_call: TRBD2; cdr3_aa: CASTRREGRVGETQYF; cdr3_nt: TGTGCCAGCACTCGGCGGGAGGGCCGGGTTGGGGAGACCCAGTACTTC
j_call: TRBJ2-6; v_call: TRBV13; clone_size: .; cdr3_length: 15; d_call: .; cdr3_aa: CASSLRKAGANVLTF; cdr3_nt: TGTGCCAGCAGCTTAAGGAAGGCCGGGGCCAACGTCCTGACTTTC
j_call: TRBJ2-2; v_call: TRBV30; clone_size: .; cdr3_length: 13; d_call: .; cdr3_aa: CAWSVLGSGELFF; cdr3_nt: TGTGCCTGGAGTGTACTGGGTTCCGGGGAGCTGTTTTTT
j_call: TRBJ2-2; v_call: TRBV28; clone_size: .; cdr3_length: 19; d_call: TRBD2; cdr3_aa: CASSLFSGKPRSGTGELFF; cdr3_nt: TGTGCCAGCAGTTTATTTAGCGGGAAGCCCAGGTCGGGAACCGGGGAGCTGTTTTTT
j_call: TRBJ2-5; v_call: TRBV19; clone_size: few; cdr3_length: 14; d_call: TRBD1; cdr3_aa: CASTRTGGLETQYF; cdr3_nt: TGTGCCAGTACCCGGACAGGGGGCCTGGAGACCCAGTACTTC
j_call: TRBJ2-6; v_call: TRBV2; clone_size: many; cdr3_length: 15; d_call: .; cdr3_aa: CASPKGRSGANVLTF; cdr3_nt: TGTGCCAGTCCGAAAGGCCGCTCTGGGGCCAACGTCCTGACTTTC
j_call: TRBJ1-5; v_call: TRBV5-1; clone_size: many; cdr3_length: 13; d_call: .; cdr3_aa: CASSLGENQPQHF; cdr3_nt: TGTGCCAGCAGCTTGGGGGAAAATCAGCCCCAGCATTTT
j_call: TRBJ1-4; v_call: TRBV5-1; clone_size: many; cdr3_length: 16; d_call: .; cdr3_aa: CASSLDPDAWGEKLFF; cdr3_nt: TGCGCCAGCAGCTTGGACCCGGACGCCTGGGGTGAAAAACTGTTTTTT
j_call: TRBJ2-7; v_call: TRBV2; clone_size: many; cdr3_length: 18; d_call: TRBD1; cdr3_aa: CASSEWGQGSLNPLEQYF; cdr3_nt: TGTGCCAGCAGTGAATGGGGACAGGGCTCCCTCAACCCCCTCGAGCAGTACTTC
j_call: TRBJ2-5; v_call: TRBV7-9; clone_size: .; cdr3_length: 14; d_call: TRBD1; cdr3_aa: CASSLGTGRGTQYF; cdr3_nt: TGTGCCAGCAGCCTTGGGACAGGACGGGGGACCCAGTACTTC
j_call: TRBJ1-2; v_call: TRBV28; clone_size: many; cdr3_length: 12; d_call: .; cdr3_aa: CATLDKRYGYTF; cdr3_nt: TGTGCCACCCTCGACAAGCGCTATGGCTACACCTTC
j_call: TRBJ1-2; v_call: TRBV29-1; clone_size: .; cdr3_length: 15; d_call: .; cdr3_aa: CSVEYSGYLPDGYTF; cdr3_nt: TGCAGCGTTGAATACTCGGGCTACCTCCCTGATGGCTACACCTTC
j_call: TRBJ1-1; v_call: TRBV6-1; clone_size: many; cdr3_length: 17; d_call: .; cdr3_aa: CASSPAPPMGVNTEAFF; cdr3_nt: TGTGCCAGCAGTCCCGCCCCGCCCATGGGGGTGAACACTGAAGCTTTCTTT
j_call: TRBJ2-7; v_call: TRBV2; clone_size: few; cdr3_length: 15; d_call: TRBD2; cdr3_aa: CASSGTSGTPYEQYF; cdr3_nt: TGTGCCAGCAGCGGGACTAGCGGGACCCCCTACGAGCAGTACTTC
j_call: TRBJ2-5; v_call: TRBV28; clone_size: many; cdr3_length: 14; d_call: .; cdr3_aa: CASSFRTVQETQYF; cdr3_nt: TGTGCCAGCAGTTTCAGGACAGTCCAAGAGACCCAGTACTTC
j_call: TRBJ2-1; v_call: TRBV12-3/TRBV12-4; clone_size: .; cdr3_length: 14; d_call: .; cdr3_aa: CASSPYREGSEQFF; cdr3_nt: TGTGCCAGCAGTCCCTACAGGGAAGGCAGTGAGCAGTTCTTC
j_call: TRBJ2-7; v_call: TRBV5-5; clone_size: many; cdr3_length: 12; d_call: .; cdr3_aa: CASSLVGIEQYF; cdr3_nt: TGTGCCAGCAGCTTAGTAGGCATCGAGCAGTACTTC
j_call: TRBJ2-4; v_call: TRBV6-1; clone_size: few; cdr3_length: 17; d_call: .; cdr3_aa: CASSSLGTTLAKNIQYF; cdr3_nt: TGTGCCAGCAGCTCCCTCGGGACGACTTTAGCCAAAAACATTCAGTACTTC
j_call: TRBJ2-7; v_call: TRBV27; clone_size: .; cdr3_length: 19; d_call: .; cdr3_aa: CASSLKVRGYRGNSYEQYF; cdr3_nt: TGTGCCAGCAGTTTAAAGGTTCGGGGGTATAGAGGTAACTCCTACGAGCAGTACTTC